The 25 T cell receptor beta chains below all came from one sample that was sequenced in a study of T cell repertoires in cytomegalovirus infection. TCRdb fed the reads into MiXCR, producing one record per CDR3 protein. The table lists over 150,000 distinct CDR3 sequences, about 18% of them singletons. The source material was CD8+ T cells from PBMCs. The origin of the receptors is a human donor in good health (CMV status not recorded). Some clones in this sample may be carry-over from other donors' samples.

This clonotype came up a few times. V usage is TRBV7-2 and J usage is TRBJ1-6; D is possibly TRBD1 (6 bases). Germline lookup yields CDR1 SGHTA and CDR2 FQGNSA. V lost 5 bases and J lost 7, with 18 bases in between. This CDR3 is built from 16 residues. The CDR3 coding sequence is TGTGCCAGCAGCCCAATTACAGGGCCCACAAATTCACCCCTCCACTTT. The encoded protein is CASSPITGPTNSPLHF.

This rearrangement joins TRBV6-2 or TRBV6-3 to TRBJ2-1; D gene uncertain. CDR1 MNHEY and CDR2 SVGEGT come from the germline V gene. This CDR3 is 13 amino acids long. Trimming took 4 bases from V and 10 from J, leaving 14 bases between them. The CDR3 sequence: CASSSSGPVEQFF. The CDR3 bases are TGTGCCAGCAGTTCTTCCGGGCCGGTCGAGCAGTTCTTC.

This clonotype was detected only a few times. The chain employs TRBV6-6 and TRBJ2-5; a weak D match, TRBD2 (5 bases). The V gene's germline CDR1 is MNHNY and CDR2 SVGAGI (reference sequence). The CDR3 consists of 16 residues. V was pared by 0 bases and J by 7 bases, with 18 bases between. CDR3 amino acids: CASSYSKAEGGGTQYF. The CDR3 DNA sequence: TGTGCCAGCAGTTACTCGAAGGCCGAAGGAGGAGGGACCCAGTACTTC.

This clonotype was seen more than once but under ten times. The chain recombines TRBV7-9 with TRBJ1-1, with 7 nucleotides matching TRBD1. The germline CDR1 and CDR2 sequences are SEHNR and FQNEAQ (reference sequence). This CDR3 is built from 15 residues. Trimming cost V 5 bases and J 3 bases; bases outside gene matches: 9. In DNA, the CDR3 is TGTGCCAGCAGCCCCTCGGCAGGGGGGTACACTGAAGCTTTCTTT. It specifies CASSPSAGGYTEAFF.

The chain employs TRBV7-2 and TRBJ2-7, with 9 bases aligning to TRBD1. This CDR3 is 15 amino acids long. The germline V gene has CDR1 SGHTA and CDR2 FQGNSA. J lost 5 bases, V lost 5 bases, and 10 bases had no gene match. This chain's CDR3 is CASSLWDREGHEQYF. In nucleotides, the CDR3 is TGTGCCAGCAGCCTCTGGGACAGGGAGGGCCACGAGCAGTACTTC.

Here the CDR3 DNA reads TGCGCCAGCAGCCAAGATGGGGGGACCTACTACGAGCAGTACTTC. Encoded protein: CASSQDGGTYYEQYF. The chain links TRBV4-1 to TRBJ2-7; TRBD2 might be the D (6 bases). V lost 0 bases and J lost 3, with 12 bases in between. The germline CDR1 and CDR2 sequences are MGHRA and YSYEKL. The CDR3 extends over 15 amino acids.

This CDR3 reads CASSYGQEGNTIYF. CDR3 sequence (DNA): TGTGCCAGCAGTTACGGACAGGAGGGAAACACCATATATTTT. This sequence joins TRBV2 and TRBJ1-3; TRBD1 matches at 7 bases. V dropped 5 bases and J dropped 4; count of bases not matched to a gene: 5. The CDR3 is made up of 14 amino acids. The germline V gene encodes CDR1 SNHLY and CDR2 FYNNEI. The full variable domain, rest sourced from reference TRBV2 and TRBJ1-3, is EPEVTQTPSHQVTQMGQEVILRCVPISNHLYFYWYRQILGQKVEFLVSFYNNEISEKSEIFDDQFSVERPDGSNFTLKIRSTKLEDSAMYFCASSYGQEGNTIYFGEGSWLTVV.

The chain has TRBV12-3 or TRBV12-4 and TRBJ1-4; D unresolved. V dropped 6 bases and J dropped 4 bases, with 3 bases sitting between them. This CDR3 spans 11 amino acids. As DNA, the CDR3 is TGTGCCAGCAGATATAATGAAAAACTGTTTTTT. It specifies CASRYNEKLFF.

This clonotype was observed a handful of times. The rearrangement uses TRBV12-3 or TRBV12-4 and TRBJ2-1; D may correspond to TRBD1 or TRBD2 (5 bases each). CDR3 length: 13 amino acids. Trimming shortened V by 3 bases and J by 8 bases, and 11 bases separated the two germline ends. The CDR3 DNA follows: TGTGCCAGCAGTTTGGGGGTCCGGGATGAGCAGTTCTTC. Residues: CASSLGVRDEQFF.

The chain couples TRBV9 to TRBJ2-7, with no clear D. This CDR3 region has 13 residues. The V end lost 0 bases, the J end lost 5 bases, and 9 bases lay between the germline ends. The V gene's germline CDR1 is SGDLS and CDR2 YYNGEE. The CDR3 nucleotides are TGTGCCAGCAGCGTAGATGGGAACCACGAGCAGTACTTC. Translation gives CASSVDGNHEQYF.

J is TRBJ2-7 and V is TRBV4-3; D gene uncertain. CDR1 and CDR2 from the germline V gene are LGHNA and YSLEER. Trimming removed 2 bases at V and 4 bases at J, with 12 bases between. CDR3 length: 14 amino acids. Here the CDR3 DNA reads TGCGCCAGCAGCCAACCAAACTCTCGTTACGAGCAGTACTTC. Its translation: CASSQPNSRYEQYF.

This clonotype came up a few times. The chain joins TRBV28 to TRBJ2-2, with D unresolved. Germline V gene sequence: CDR1 MDHEN, CDR2 SYDVKM. Trimming took 3 bases from V and 4 from J, leaving 9 bases between them. The CDR3 length is 14 residues. CDR3 sequence reads: CASSLWPGTGELFF. The CDR3, as DNA: TGTGCCAGCAGTTTGTGGCCTGGCACCGGGGAGCTGTTTTTT.

This clonotype was counted only a few times. The genes are TRBV7-9 and TRBJ2-5; 7 bases align to TRBD1. CDR1 SEHNR and CDR2 FQNEAQ come from the germline V gene (reference sequence). The CDR3 consists of 13 residues. After removal of 5 bases from V and 5 bases from J, the junction contained 5 bases not matched to a gene. The CDR3: CASSDRVRETQYF. The CDR3 nucleotides read TGTGCCAGCAGCGACAGGGTGAGGGAGACCCAGTACTTC.

The V and J genes are TRBV4-3 and TRBJ1-5, with D hard to call. The CDR3 loop spans 15 amino acids. Per germline, CDR1 LGHNA and CDR2 YSLEER. Trimming removed 5 bases from V and 6 bases from J, with 17 bases in between. The CDR3 DNA reads TGCGCCAGCAGCTTAGCGCCGACGGGGAGTCAGCCCCAGCATTTT. Its protein is CASSLAPTGSQPQHF.

The chain combines TRBV29-1 with TRBJ2-7, with D possibly matching TRBD2 (7 bases). This CDR3 region has 16 residues. CDR1 is SQVTM and CDR2 is ANQGSEA in the germline V gene. V gave up 0 bases and J gave up 2 bases, with 17 bases separating them. The CDR3 sequence: CSVEERSGGRPYEQYF. CDR3 nucleotide sequence: TGCAGCGTTGAAGAGAGGTCCGGGGGGCGCCCCTACGAGCAGTACTTC.

This chain uses TRBV2 with TRBJ1-1; D is possibly TRBD1 (5 bases). V was pared by 8 bases and J by 0 bases, with 16 bases between. The CDR3 contains 15 residues. Germline CDR1 reads SNHLY; CDR2 reads FYNNEI. The DNA of the CDR3 is TGTGCCAGCCCCCCTGGGGACGTCCTGAACACTGAAGCTTTCTTT. Translation: CASPPGDVLNTEAFF.

This clonotype turned up a few times. The CDR3: CASSPRGGTEAFF. CDR3 DNA sequence: TGTGCCAGCAGCCCGCGGGGCGGGACTGAAGCTTTCTTT. The chain carries TRBV7-9 and TRBJ1-1; D possibly corresponds to TRBD1 (5 bases). This CDR3 is 13 amino acids long. Germline V gives CDR1 SEHNR, CDR2 FQNEAQ (reference sequence). Between the trimmed V and J ends, which lost 5 bases and 5 bases, there was a span of 12 bases.

This clonotype was counted between two and nine times. The chain carries TRBV7-8 and TRBJ2-7; D not resolved. The CDR3 is 13 amino acids. The germline V gene encodes CDR1 SGHVS and CDR2 FQNEAQ. The V end was cut by 3 bases, the J end by 2 bases, with 8 bases between. This chain's CDR3 is CASSFSATYEQYF. In DNA, the CDR3 is TGTGCCAGCAGCTTTTCTGCAACCTACGAGCAGTACTTC.

This clonotype was seen only a few times. This rearrangement joins TRBV20-1 to TRBJ2-5; D is tentatively TRBD1 or TRBD2 (6 bases each). This CDR3 contains 14 residues. From germline, CDR1 is DFQATT and CDR2 SNEGSKA (reference sequence). Between the trimmed V and J ends, which lost 0 bases and 7 bases, there was a span of 15 bases. This CDR3 is CSARDRGDGRTQYF. DNA of the CDR3: TGCAGTGCTAGAGATAGGGGGGACGGCAGGACCCAGTACTTC.

This clonotype was detected many times. The chain uses TRBV12-3 or TRBV12-4 and TRBJ2-1, with TRBD1 matching 7 bases. This CDR3 has 16 residues. Trimming removed 6 bases from V and 7 bases from J; junction bases left unmatched: 15. The CDR3 DNA reads TGTGCCAGCAGAATTGACCTACAGGGGTTCAAGAATGAGCAGTTCTTC. The encoded protein is CASRIDLQGFKNEQFF.

The V gene is TRBV4-1, the J gene TRBJ2-1; a weak D match, TRBD2 (6 bases). The CDR3 totals 17 residues. Germline assignment: CDR1 MGHRA and CDR2 YSYEKL. V lost 1 base to trimming and J lost 5 bases, with 18 bases between them. CDR3 residues: CASSQGDGGTPHNEQFF. As DNA, the CDR3 is TGCGCCAGCAGCCAAGGGGACGGAGGGACCCCCCACAATGAGCAGTTCTTC.

This clonotype was observed a handful of times. The V gene is TRBV6-2 or TRBV6-3, the J gene TRBJ1-1; D gene uncertain. V shed 6 bases and J shed 5 bases, with 7 bases lying between them. Germline values: CDR1 MNHEY, CDR2 SVGEGT. This CDR3 is 11 amino acids long. The CDR3 spells CASSRETEAFF. The CDR3 DNA follows: TGTGCCAGCAGCCGGGAAACTGAAGCTTTCTTT.

This chain connects TRBV10-3 to TRBJ1-2; tentatively, D is TRBD1 (6 bases). The CDR3 extends over 15 amino acids. V lost 2 bases, J lost 0 bases, and 10 bases lay in between. CDR1 is ENHRY, CDR2 SYGVKD, per germline. In DNA, the CDR3 is TGTGCCATCAGTGAGCCGACAGGAGCTAACTATGGCTACACCTTC. Translated, it gives CAISEPTGANYGYTF.

The chain is built from TRBV28 and TRBJ1-6; D unresolved. This CDR3 has 11 residues. Germline CDR1 is MDHEN and CDR2 is SYDVKM. The germline V and J ends were trimmed by 7 bases and 6 bases, with 4 bases remaining between them. CDR3 nucleotides: TGTGCCAGCACTGGTAATTCACCCCTCCACTTT. Amino acids: CASTGNSPLHF.

This chain uses TRBV7-2 with TRBJ2-7; 7 nucleotides line up with TRBD1. The CDR3 extends over 14 amino acids. Germline V gene data show CDR1 as SGHTA and CDR2 as FQGNSA. The V and J ends lost 3 bases and 3 bases, in that order; junction bases with no gene match: 5. CDR3 coding DNA: TGTGCCAGCAGCTTGAACAGGGGAAACTACGAGCAGTACTTC. Protein: CASSLNRGNYEQYF.